This TCR beta chain derives from a study of early T cells in non-severe SARS-CoV-2 infection. MiXCR, run by TCRdb on the 5' RACE reads, gives a single entry per CDR3 protein. This table holds about 110,000 distinct CDR3 sequences, roughly 12% found once. This clonotype was seen many times. The CDR3 consists of 13 residues. The chain couples TRBV21-1 to TRBJ1-1. TRBV21-1 represents a pseudogene. The receptor comes from an adult who was a healthcare worker with PCR-confirmed SARS-CoV-2 infection or an uninfected control (not recorded which). This specimen consisted of whole blood, obtained at baseline. The CDR3 DNA reads TGTGCCAGCAGCAAAGCTAGGAACACTGAAGCTTTCTTT. This translates into CASSKARNTEAFF.